This T cell receptor beta chain was sequenced for a study of tumor and adjacent non-tumor tissue in lung cancer. Study-wide findings and caveats: In normal lung, the top 100 clones were significantly more dominant than in tumor.

CDR1 and CDR2 (germline): MGHRA, YSYEKL. The CDR3 has 15 residues. No cell sorting was done before RNA was extracted from the tissue. Chemotherapy-naive patients with new lung cancer underwent thoracic surgery in China, August–late 2014. Note on this clonotype: The antigen is unknown. One end of the junction fails to match germline, which may point to a read error.

The library came from three nested PCR rounds adapted from ARM-PCR protocols. MiXCR was run by TCRdb on the multiplex PCR reads, yielding one entry per CDR3 protein. Of 200,000 to 250,000 distinct CDR3 sequences listed, 60% to 85% were seen once; the top ten hold about 25%. The sample consisted of lung tumor tissue. The rearrangement links TRBV4-1 to TRBJ2-3; 10 bases align to TRBD2. This receptor was taken from a man aged 55 to 69 with non-small cell lung cancer. The CDR3 sequence is CGSSHQLAGTDTQYF. The DNA of the CDR3 is TGCGGCAGCAGCCATCAACTAGCGGGGACAGATACACAGTATTTT.